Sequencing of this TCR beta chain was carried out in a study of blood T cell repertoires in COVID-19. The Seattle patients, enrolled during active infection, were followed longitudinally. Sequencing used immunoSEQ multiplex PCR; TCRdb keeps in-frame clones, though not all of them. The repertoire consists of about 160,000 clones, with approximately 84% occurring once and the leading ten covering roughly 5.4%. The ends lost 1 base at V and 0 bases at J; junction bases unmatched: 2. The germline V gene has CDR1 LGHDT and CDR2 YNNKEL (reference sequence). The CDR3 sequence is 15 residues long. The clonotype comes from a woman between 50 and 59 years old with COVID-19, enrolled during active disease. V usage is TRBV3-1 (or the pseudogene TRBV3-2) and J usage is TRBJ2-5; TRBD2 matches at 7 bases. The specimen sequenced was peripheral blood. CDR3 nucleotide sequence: TGTGCCAGCAGCCAAGGTGGGGGGGACCAAGAGACCCAGTACTTC. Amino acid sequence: CASSQGGGDQETQYF.